This TCR beta chain comes out of a study of patients and donors after allogeneic stem cell transplantation. From the RT-PCR reads, TCRdb called clonotypes with MiXCR, one entry per CDR3 protein. Seen here are roughly 190,000 distinct CDR3 sequences, 40% to 45% observed once, and the top ten hold 25% to 35%. This CDR3 comprises 15 residues. The junction had 4 bases not matched to a gene; V was cut back by 3 bases and J by 7 bases. Germline CDR1 is MDHEN and CDR2 is SYDVKM. Sequenced material: blood, either unsorted or a sorted T cell fraction (not recorded which). The sequence was obtained from a human donor who was either an allogeneic HSCT recipient or a stem cell or donor lymphocyte infusion donor (not recorded which). It is not recorded whose cells these are; they may come from a transplant donor. This chain links TRBV28 with TRBJ2-1; TRBD2 matches 12 bases. Here the CDR3 reads CASSFLAGGPNEQFF. Written as DNA, the CDR3 is TGTGCCAGCAGTTTCCTAGCGGGAGGGCCAAATGAGCAGTTCTTC.